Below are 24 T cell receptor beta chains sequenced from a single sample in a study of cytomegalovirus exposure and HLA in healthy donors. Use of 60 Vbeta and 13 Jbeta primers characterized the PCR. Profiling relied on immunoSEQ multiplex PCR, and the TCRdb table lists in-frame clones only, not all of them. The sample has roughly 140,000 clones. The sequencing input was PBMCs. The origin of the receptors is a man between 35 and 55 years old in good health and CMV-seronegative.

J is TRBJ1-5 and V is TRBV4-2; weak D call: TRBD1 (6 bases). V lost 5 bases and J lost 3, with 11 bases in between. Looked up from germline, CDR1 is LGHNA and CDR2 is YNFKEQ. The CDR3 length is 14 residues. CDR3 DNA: TGTGCCAGCAGCTCACAGGGAAACAATCAGCCCCAGCATTTT. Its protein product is CASSSQGNNQPQHF.

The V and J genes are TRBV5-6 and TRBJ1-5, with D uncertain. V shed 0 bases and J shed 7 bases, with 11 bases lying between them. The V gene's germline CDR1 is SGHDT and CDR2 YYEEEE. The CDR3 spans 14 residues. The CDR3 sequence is CASSLEGVIQPQHF. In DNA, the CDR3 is TGTGCCAGCAGCTTGGAGGGAGTGATACAGCCCCAGCATTTT.

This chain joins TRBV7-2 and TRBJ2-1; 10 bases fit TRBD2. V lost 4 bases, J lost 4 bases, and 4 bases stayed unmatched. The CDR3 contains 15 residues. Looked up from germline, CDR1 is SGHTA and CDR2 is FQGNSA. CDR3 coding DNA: TGTGCCAGCAGCTCGCTAGCGGGGGCATACAATGAGCAGTTCTTC. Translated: CASSSLAGAYNEQFF.

CDR3 amino acids: CASSPTGVISGELFF. CDR3 bases: TGTGCCAGCTCACCAACAGGGGTTATATCCGGGGAGCTGTTTTTT. The gene calls are TRBV18 and TRBJ2-2; 7 nucleotides align to TRBD1. The V gene end was trimmed by 2 bases and the J gene end by 6 bases; junction bases not matched to a gene: 6. The CDR3 length is 15 residues. CDR1 and CDR2 (germline): KGHSH, LQKENI. Combining the CDR3 with reference TRBV18 and TRBJ2-2 gives the whole variable domain NAGVMQNPRHLVRRRGQEARLRCSPMKGHSHVYWYRQLPEEGLKFMVYLQKENIIDESGMPKERFSAEFPKEGPSILRIQQVVRGDSAAYFCASSPTGVISGELFFGEGSRLTVL.

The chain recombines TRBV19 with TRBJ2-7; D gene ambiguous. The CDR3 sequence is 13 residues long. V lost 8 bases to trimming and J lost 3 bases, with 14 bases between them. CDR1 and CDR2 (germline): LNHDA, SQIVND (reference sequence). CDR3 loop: CASSLGQVYEQYF. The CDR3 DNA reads TGTGCCAGTTCCCTGGGCCAAGTCTACGAGCAGTACTTC.

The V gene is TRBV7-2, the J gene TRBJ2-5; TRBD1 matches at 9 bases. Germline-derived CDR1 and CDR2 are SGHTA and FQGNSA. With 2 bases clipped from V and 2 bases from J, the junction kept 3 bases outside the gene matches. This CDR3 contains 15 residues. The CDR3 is CASSLRGQGQETQYF. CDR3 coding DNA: TGTGCCAGCAGCTTAAGGGGACAGGGACAAGAGACCCAGTACTTC. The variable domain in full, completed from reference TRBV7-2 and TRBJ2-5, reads GAGVSQSPSNKVTEKGKDVELRCDPISGHTALYWYRQSLGQGLEFLIYFQGNSAPDKSGLPSDRFSAERTGGSVSTLTIQRTQQEDSAVYLCASSLRGQGQETQYFGPGTRLLVL.

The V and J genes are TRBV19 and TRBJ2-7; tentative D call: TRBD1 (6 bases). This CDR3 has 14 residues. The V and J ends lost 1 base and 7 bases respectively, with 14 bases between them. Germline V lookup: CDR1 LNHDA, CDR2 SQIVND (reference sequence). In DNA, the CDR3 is TGTGCCAGTAGTATAGCAGGACAGTCTCGTGAGCAGTACTTC. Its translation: CASSIAGQSREQYF.

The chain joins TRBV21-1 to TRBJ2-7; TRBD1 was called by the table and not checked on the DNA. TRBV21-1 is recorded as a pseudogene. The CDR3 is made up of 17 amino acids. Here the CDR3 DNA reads TGTGCCAGCAGCGGCCTCCGTTTACAGGGGTACTCCTACGAGCAGTACTTC. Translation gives CASSGLRLQGYSYEQYF.

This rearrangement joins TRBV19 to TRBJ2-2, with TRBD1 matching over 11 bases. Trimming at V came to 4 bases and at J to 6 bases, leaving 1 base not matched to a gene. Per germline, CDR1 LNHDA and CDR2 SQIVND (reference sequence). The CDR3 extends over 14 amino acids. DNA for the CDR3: TGTGCCAGTAGTAGGGACAGGGGGGCCGGGGAGCTGTTTTTT. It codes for CASSRDRGAGELFF.

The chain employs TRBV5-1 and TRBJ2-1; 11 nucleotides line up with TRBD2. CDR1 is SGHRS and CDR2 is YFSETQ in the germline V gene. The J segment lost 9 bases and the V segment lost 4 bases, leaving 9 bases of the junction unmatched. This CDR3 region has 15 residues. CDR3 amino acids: CASSPNSGGASEQFF. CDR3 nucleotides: TGCGCCAGCAGCCCGAATAGCGGGGGGGCGAGTGAGCAGTTCTTC. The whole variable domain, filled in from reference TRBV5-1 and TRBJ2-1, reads KAGVTQTPRYLIKTRGQQVTLSCSPISGHRSVSWYQQTPGQGLQFLFEYFSETQRNKGNFPGRFSGRQFSNSRSEMNVSTLELGDSALYLCASSPNSGGASEQFFGPGTRLTVL.

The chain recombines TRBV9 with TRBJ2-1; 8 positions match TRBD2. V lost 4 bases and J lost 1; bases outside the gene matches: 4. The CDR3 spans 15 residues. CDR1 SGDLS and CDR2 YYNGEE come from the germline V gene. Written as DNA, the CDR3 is TGTGCCAGCAGCTCAGCGGGGGAATCCTACAATGAGCAGTTCTTC. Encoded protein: CASSSAGESYNEQFF.

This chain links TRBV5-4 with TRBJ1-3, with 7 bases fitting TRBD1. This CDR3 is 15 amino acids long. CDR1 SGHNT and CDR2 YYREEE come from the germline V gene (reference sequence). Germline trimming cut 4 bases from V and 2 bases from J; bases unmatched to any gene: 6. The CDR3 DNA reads TGTGCCAGCAGCATTGACAGGGCCCCTGGAAACACCATATATTTT. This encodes CASSIDRAPGNTIYF.

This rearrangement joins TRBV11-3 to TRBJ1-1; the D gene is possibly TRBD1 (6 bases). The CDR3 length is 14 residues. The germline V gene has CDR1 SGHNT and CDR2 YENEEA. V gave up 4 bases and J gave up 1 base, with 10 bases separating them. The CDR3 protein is CASSSGHTNTEAFF. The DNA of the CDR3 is TGTGCCAGCAGCTCGGGACATACGAACACTGAAGCTTTCTTT.

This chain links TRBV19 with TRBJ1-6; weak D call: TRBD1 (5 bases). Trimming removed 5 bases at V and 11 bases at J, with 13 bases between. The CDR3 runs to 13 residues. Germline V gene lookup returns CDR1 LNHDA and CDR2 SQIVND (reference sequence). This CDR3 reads CASSGQGWAPLHF. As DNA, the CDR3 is TGTGCCAGTAGTGGGCAGGGCTGGGCACCCCTCCACTTT.

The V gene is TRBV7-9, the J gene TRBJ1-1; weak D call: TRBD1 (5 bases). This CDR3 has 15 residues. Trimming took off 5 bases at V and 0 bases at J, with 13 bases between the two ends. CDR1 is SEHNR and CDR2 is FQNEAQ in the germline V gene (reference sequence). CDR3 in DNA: TGTGCCAGCAGCCCCCAGGGCAGTCTGAACACTGAAGCTTTCTTT. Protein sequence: CASSPQGSLNTEAFF.

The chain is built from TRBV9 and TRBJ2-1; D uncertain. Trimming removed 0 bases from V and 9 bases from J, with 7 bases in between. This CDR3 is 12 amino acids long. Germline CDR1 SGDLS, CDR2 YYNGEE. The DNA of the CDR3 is TGTGCCAGCAGCGTAGATAGTAGTGAGCAGTTCTTC. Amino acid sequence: CASSVDSSEQFF. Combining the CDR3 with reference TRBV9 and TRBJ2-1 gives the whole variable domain DSGVTQTPKHLITATGQRVTLRCSPRSGDLSVYWYQQSLDQGLQFLIQYYNGEERAKGNILERFSAQQFPDLHSELNLSSLELGDSALYFCASSVDSSEQFFGPGTRLTVL.

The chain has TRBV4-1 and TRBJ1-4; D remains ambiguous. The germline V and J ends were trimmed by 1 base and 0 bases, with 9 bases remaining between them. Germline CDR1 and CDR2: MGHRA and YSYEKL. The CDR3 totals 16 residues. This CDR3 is CASSQVIQATNEKLFF. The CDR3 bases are TGCGCCAGCAGCCAAGTTATCCAGGCAACTAATGAAAAACTGTTTTTT.

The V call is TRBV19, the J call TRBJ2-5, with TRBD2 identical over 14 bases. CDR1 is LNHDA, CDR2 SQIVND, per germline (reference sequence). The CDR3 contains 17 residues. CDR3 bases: TGTGATCCATACGTGGGGACTAGCGGGGGCCTACAAGAGACCCAGTACTTC. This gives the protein CDPYVGTSGGLQETQYF.

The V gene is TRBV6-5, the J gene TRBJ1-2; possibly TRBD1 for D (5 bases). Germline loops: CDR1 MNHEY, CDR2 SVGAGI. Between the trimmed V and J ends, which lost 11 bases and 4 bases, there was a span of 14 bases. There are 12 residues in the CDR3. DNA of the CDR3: TGTGCCGCTCAGACGGGGGGCTATGGCTACACCTTC. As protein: CAAQTGGYGYTF.

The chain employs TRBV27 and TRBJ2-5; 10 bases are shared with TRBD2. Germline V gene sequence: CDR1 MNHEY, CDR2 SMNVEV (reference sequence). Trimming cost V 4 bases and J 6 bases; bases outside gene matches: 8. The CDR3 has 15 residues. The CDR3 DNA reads TGTGCCAGCAGTTCGGAGCGGGGGGGCCTGAAGACCCAGTACTTC. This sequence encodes CASSSERGGLKTQYF.

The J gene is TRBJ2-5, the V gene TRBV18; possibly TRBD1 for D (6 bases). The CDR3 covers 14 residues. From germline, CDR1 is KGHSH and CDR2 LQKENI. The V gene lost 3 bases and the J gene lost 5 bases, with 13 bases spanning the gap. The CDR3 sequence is CASSPGQVGETQYF. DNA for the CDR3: TGTGCCAGCTCACCGGGACAAGTTGGGGAGACCCAGTACTTC.

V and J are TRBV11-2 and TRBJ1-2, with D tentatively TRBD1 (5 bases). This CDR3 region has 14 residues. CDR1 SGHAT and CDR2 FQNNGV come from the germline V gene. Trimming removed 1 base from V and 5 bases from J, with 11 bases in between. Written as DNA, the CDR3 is TGTGCCAGCAGCTTAGTTGGGGAGGGGTATGGCTACACCTTC. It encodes CASSLVGEGYGYTF.

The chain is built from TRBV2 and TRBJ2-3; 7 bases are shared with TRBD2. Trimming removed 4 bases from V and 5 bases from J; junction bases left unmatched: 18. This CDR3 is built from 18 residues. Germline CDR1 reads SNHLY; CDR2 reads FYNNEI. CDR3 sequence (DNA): TGTGCCAGCAGTGTAGGCAAGCTAGCAAGGGAGGGAGAAGATACGCAGTATTTT. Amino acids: CASSVGKLAREGEDTQYF.

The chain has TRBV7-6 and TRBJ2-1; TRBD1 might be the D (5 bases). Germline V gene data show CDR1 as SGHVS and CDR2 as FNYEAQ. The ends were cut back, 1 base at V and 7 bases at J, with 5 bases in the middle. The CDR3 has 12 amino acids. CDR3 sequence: CASSLEGNEQFF. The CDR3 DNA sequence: TGTGCCAGCAGCTTAGAGGGGAATGAGCAGTTCTTC.